What follows is one T cell receptor beta chain and its context. There are a few counts of this clone. Which antigen it targets is not known. Base quality data are lacking; no much larger clone is found one base away. TCRbeta CDR3 regions were amplified from genomic DNA using the immunoSEQ Assay, a bias-controlled multiplex PCR. The study's processing was this. The number of nucleated cells in each sample was estimated by amplification of reference gene primers within the assay. To quantify the absolute abundance of each unique TCRbeta CDR3 rearrangement, sequence reads were collapsed and filtered. For each sample, productive Simpson clonality was calculated as the square root of Simpson's diversity index across productive rearrangements. The source is immuneACCESS, and TCRdb retained only in-frame sequences with V and J called. Part of the clones is not carried over; for the studies checked, unresolved V genes explain less than half of this, and the remainder is unexplained. V and J calls plus clone size are reproduced from that table; the DNA served to infer D and trimming. A total of some 40,000 clones appear in this sample, 80% of them only once. 15% to 20% of the sample goes to the ten largest clones.

The data stem from a study of blood T cell repertoires in COVID-19 (dated by TCRdb to between 2020 and 2021). As for the study more broadly: Samples covering the acute and convalescent phases of COVID-19 were provided by collaborators in the United States, Italy and Spain. The prospective study material was composed of cDNA or gDNA derived from T cells, B-cell-depleted T cells, or PBMCs. Subjects who had been exposed to COVID-19, were actively infected with it, or had recovered from it provided the deeply sampled blood TCRbeta repertoires that made up the dataset. A freely available public database, intended as a resource for researchers studying the immune response to SARS-CoV-2, is where the repertoires were released. The samples were drawn from two sources: the first 160 participants of the ongoing ImmuneRACE study, and 1,200 or so subjects contributed by 6 global collaborators. Nearly every sample came with metadata listing a de-identified subject ID, COVID-19 status, age in years and sex. Where available, HLA class I and class II types were obtained from metadata supplied by the sample provider rather than from assay-based typing.

Collaborating institutions collected whole blood in K2EDTA tubes following their own protocols. For TCRbeta analysis, collaborators shipped samples as frozen whole blood, isolated PBMCs, or DNA extracted from either of those sample types. On the study overall, not on this receptor specifically: How much clinical and demographic metadata was included differed by source and by participant, and the metadata was provided uncurated.

The germline V and J ends show losses of 5 bases and 0 bases respectively, and no gene match explains 7 bases of the junction. Measured from the cysteine to the phenylalanine, the CDR3 is 16 residues long. CDR3 DNA is the only sequence kept; it has 48 bases, read in frame from the first base. CDR1 and CDR2 (SGHTA, FQGNSA) derive from the germline V gene. This TCR was sampled from a man in his 70s with acute or convalescent COVID-19. Material: peripheral blood. The rearranged chain carries TRBV7-2 and TRBJ2-7; 10 central nucleotides agree with TRBD2. CDR3 reads: CASSLQLAGTSYEQYF. The DNA sequence reads TGTGCCAGCAGCCTTCAACTAGCGGGAACCTCCTACGAGCAGTACTTC.